The 22 T cell receptor beta chains listed next were all sequenced from one sample in a study of vaccination effects on CD4 cells after COVID-19. Only in-frame clones appear in the TCRdb table, and some are missing; sequencing was by immunoSEQ multiplex PCR. The sample includes 65,000 or so clones, 70% to 80% of them seen just once. Sequencing followed a ViraFEST assay step that expanded antigen-specific CD4+ T cells with viral peptide pools. CD4+ T cells were isolated after around ten days of culture. Nucleocapsid antibodies were negative in the vaccine recipients, who had never had SARS-CoV-2 infection. Which antigens these TCRs recognize remains unknown. The material sequenced was CD4+ T cells from PBMCs cultured with HCoV-NL63 spike peptides, taken before COVID-19 vaccination. Receptors were obtained from a human donor who received a COVID-19 vaccine.

This clone was counted between two and nine times. V usage is TRBV5-6 and J usage is TRBJ2-2; no reliable D call. Looked up from germline, CDR1 is SGHDT and CDR2 is YYEEEE. V was clipped by 2 bases and J by 4 bases, with 3 bases between them. This CDR3 has 12 amino acids. The CDR3 bases are TGTGCCAGCAGCTTCGCCACCGGGGAGCTGTTTTTT. This translates into CASSFATGELFF.

The chain has TRBV5-6 and TRBJ1-1; maybe TRBD1 (6 bases). The CDR3 extends over 15 amino acids. Germline CDR1 is SGHDT and CDR2 is YYEEEE. V lost 2 bases to trimming and J lost 12 bases, with 23 bases between them. DNA of the CDR3: TGTGCCAGCAGCTTTATGGCCGAACAGGGATTTACAACTTTCTTT. Translation: CASSFMAEQGFTTFF.

The gene calls are TRBV19 and TRBJ1-2; unclear D gene. The length of the CDR3 is 14 residues. Per germline, CDR1 LNHDA and CDR2 SQIVND (reference sequence). V was cut by 8 bases and J by 4 bases, with 17 bases left in between. The CDR3, as DNA: TGTGCCAGTGGACGGTACCCGACTTCCTATGGCTACACCTTC. Its translation: CASGRYPTSYGYTF.

This chain connects TRBV19 to TRBJ1-2; perhaps TRBD1 as D (5 bases). The ends were cut back, 0 bases at V and 7 bases at J, with 18 bases in the middle. Germline loops: CDR1 LNHDA, CDR2 SQIVND (reference sequence). The CDR3 has 16 residues. CDR3 protein: CASSIDLGYRDPGYTF. The CDR3 nucleotides read TGTGCCAGTAGTATAGATCTTGGCTACCGGGACCCTGGCTACACCTTC.

The CDR3 sequence: CASSFMEDRDPLWGYTF. CDR3 DNA: TGTGCCAGCAGCTTCATGGAGGACAGGGATCCCCTCTGGGGCTACACCTTC. This rearrangement joins TRBV7-9 to TRBJ1-2, with 8 bases lining up with TRBD1. The CDR3 has 17 amino acids. The trim removed 3 bases at V and 8 bases at J, leaving 17 bases unmatched. CDR1 and CDR2 from the germline V gene are SEHNR and FQNEAQ (reference sequence). The entire variable domain, with the rest obtained from reference TRBV7-9 and TRBJ1-2, is as follows: DTGVSQNPRHKITKRGQNVTFRCDPISEHNRLYWYRQTLGQGPEFLTYFQNEAQLEKSRLLSDRFSAERPKGSFSTLEIQRTEQGDSAMYLCASSFMEDRDPLWGYTFGSGTRLTVV.

This chain connects TRBV7-2 to TRBJ2-7, with 8 bases aligning to TRBD2. This CDR3 contains 18 residues. CDR1 SGHTA and CDR2 FQGNSA come from the germline V gene. V gave up 2 bases and J gave up 6 bases; unmatched junction bases: 18. The CDR3 sequence is CASSLSPLGSGGNREQYV. The CDR3 nucleotides read TGTGCCAGCAGCTTATCCCCCCTGGGCAGCGGGGGAAACCGCGAGCAGTACGTC.

The chain is built from TRBV6-1 and TRBJ2-7, with 8 positions matching TRBD1. CDR1 MNHNS and CDR2 SASEGT come from the germline V gene. The CDR3 sequence is 14 residues long. V trimming: 2 bases; J trimming: 6 bases; junction bases outside the gene matches: 6. In DNA form, the CDR3 reads TGTGCCAGCAGTGAATGGCAGGGGGCTAGCGAGCAGTACGTC. Its translation is CASSEWQGASEQYV.

This clone was picked up a small number of times. This rearrangement joins TRBV6-6 to TRBJ1-5; D gene ambiguous. Trimming removed 6 bases from V and 4 bases from J, with 10 bases in between. The CDR3 has 13 amino acids. Germline V gene data show CDR1 as MNHNY and CDR2 as SVGAGI (reference sequence). CDR3 in DNA: TGTGCCAGCAGCTTTCCAAATAATCAGCCCCAGCATTTT. Translated, it gives CASSFPNNQPQHF.

V gene TRBV28 combines with J gene TRBJ1-1; 8 bases match TRBD1. CDR3 length equals 14 residues. CDR1 and CDR2 (germline): MDHEN, SYDVKM. V gave up 10 bases and J gave up 4 bases; unmatched junction bases: 11. This chain's CDR3 is CATYPPGGGTEAFF. In nucleotides, the CDR3 is TGTGCCACCTATCCCCCAGGGGGCGGCACTGAAGCTTTCTTT.

The J gene is TRBJ1-5, the V gene TRBV30; no reliable D call. Between the trimmed V and J ends, which lost 2 bases and 6 bases, there was a span of 14 bases. CDR1 and CDR2 (germline): GTSNPN, SVGIG (reference sequence). The CDR3 covers 14 residues. In DNA, the CDR3 is TGTGCCTGGAGTCGAGCGTGGGGAGGTCAGCCCCAGCATTTT. Translated: CAWSRAWGGQPQHF.

The chain couples TRBV30 to TRBJ2-5; 8 bases are a match to TRBD2. Germline loops: CDR1 GTSNPN, CDR2 SVGIG (reference sequence). The CDR3 has 15 amino acids. Losses at the gene ends were 1 base for V and 2 bases for J; bases not matched to a gene: 6. As DNA, the CDR3 is TGTGCCTGGAGTGAGGGGACTAGACGACAAGAGACCCAGTACTTC. Translating it yields CAWSEGTRRQETQYF. Using reference TRBV30 and TRBJ2-5 for the parts outside the CDR3, the full variable domain is SQTIHQWPATLVQPVGSPLSLECTVEGTSNPNLYWYRQAAGRGLQLLFYSVGIGQISSEVPQNLSASRPQDRQFILSSKKLLLSDSGFYLCAWSEGTRRQETQYFGPGTRLLVL.

The gene calls are TRBV6-2 or TRBV6-3 and TRBJ1-5, with D perhaps TRBD1 (6 bases). This CDR3 region has 13 residues. Germline V gene data show CDR1 as MNHEY and CDR2 as SVGEGT. Trimming cost V 4 bases and J 6 bases, with 10 bases left between them. The CDR3 here is CASSWGQGQPQHF. Here the CDR3 DNA reads TGTGCCAGCAGTTGGGGGCAAGGTCAGCCCCAGCATTTT.

The chain recombines TRBV24-1 with TRBJ1-2, with 8 bases identical to TRBD1. From germline, CDR1 is KGHDR and CDR2 SFDVKD. The CDR3 is made up of 14 amino acids. V gave up 5 bases and J gave up 7 bases; unmatched junction bases: 8. The chain's CDR3 is CATSASGRGLGYTF. The CDR3 DNA reads as TGTGCCACCAGTGCCTCGGGCAGGGGGCTTGGCTACACCTTC.

The chain employs TRBV16 and TRBJ1-2, with a tentative D call TRBD1 (5 bases). The germline V gene has CDR1 KGHSY and CDR2 FQNENV. Trimming took off 1 base at V and 8 bases at J, with 11 bases between the two ends. This CDR3 comprises 13 residues. The CDR3 spells CASSQWEGQGYTF. The CDR3, as DNA: TGTGCCAGCAGCCAATGGGAGGGGCAAGGCTACACCTTC.

The chain recombines TRBV29-1 with TRBJ2-5; the D gene could be TRBD1 or TRBD2 (7 bases each). The CDR3 is 12 amino acids. Germline values: CDR1 SQVTM, CDR2 ANQGSEA. V was clipped by 7 bases and J by 4 bases, with 13 bases between them. The CDR3 coding sequence is TGCAGCGGCGACAGGGAGGGAGAGACCCAGTACTTC. Translated, it gives CSGDREGETQYF.

The chain is built from TRBV28 and TRBJ1-5; TRBD1 agrees at 7 bases. The germline CDR1 and CDR2 sequences are MDHEN and SYDVKM. CDR3 length: 14 amino acids. Trimming cost V 3 bases and J 6 bases; bases outside gene matches: 5. The CDR3 DNA reads as TGTGCCAGCAGTTTTGTAGGGGGCGGTCAGCCCCAGCATTTT. Its translation: CASSFVGGGQPQHF.

This clone was seen a single time. The V gene is TRBV7-3, the J gene TRBJ2-1, with 7 bases aligning to TRBD1. From germline, CDR1 is SGHTA and CDR2 FQGTGA. CDR3 length equals 15 residues. Trimming removed 3 bases from V and 2 bases from J; junction bases left unmatched: 4. Here the CDR3 DNA reads TGTGCCAGCAGCTTCCGAGGGGGCGCCTACAATGAGCAGTTCTTC. This codes for CASSFRGGAYNEQFF. Combining the CDR3 with reference TRBV7-3 and TRBJ2-1 gives the whole variable domain GAGVSQTPSNKVTEKGKYVELRCDPISGHTALYWYRQSLGQGPEFLIYFQGTGAADDSGLPNDRFFAVRPEGSVSTLKIQRTERGDSAVYLCASSFRGGAYNEQFFGPGTRLTVL.

The chain carries TRBV6-5 and TRBJ2-2; no definite D call. CDR1 and CDR2 from the germline V gene are MNHEY and SVGAGI. Between the trimmed V and J ends, which lost 2 bases and 6 bases, there was a span of 7 bases. CDR3 length equals 13 residues. CDR3: CASSYSVPGELFF. CDR3 DNA sequence: TGTGCCAGCAGTTACAGTGTCCCCGGGGAGCTGTTTTTT.

This rearrangement joins TRBV27 to TRBJ2-5; TRBD2 might be the D (5 bases). This CDR3 comprises 15 residues. Germline values: CDR1 MNHEY, CDR2 SMNVEV (reference sequence). V lost 6 bases, J lost 2 bases, and 16 bases lay in between. In DNA form, the CDR3 reads TGTGCCAGCAGCTTTAACGGAGGAATACAAGAGACCCAGTACTTC. Translated: CASSFNGGIQETQYF.

This chain connects TRBV21-1 to TRBJ1-5. TRBV21-1 is a pseudogene locus. CDR3 length: 17 amino acids. CDR3 region: CASSKKEPGRYNQPQHF. For the CDR3, the DNA is TGTGCCAGCAGCAAAAAGGAACCCGGACGGTACAATCAGCCCCAGCATTTT.

The rearrangement links TRBV7-2 to TRBJ2-5, with D maybe TRBD1 (5 bases). The CDR3 covers 14 residues. Germline lookup yields CDR1 SGHTA and CDR2 FQGNSA. Trimming removed 4 bases from V and 5 bases from J, with 14 bases in between. The CDR3 loop is CASSSGRVEETQYF. CDR3 coding DNA: TGTGCCAGCAGCTCGGGCAGGGTGGAGGAGACCCAGTACTTC.

The rearrangement uses TRBV18 and TRBJ2-2, with TRBD1 as a possible D gene (6 bases). The V and J ends lost 3 bases and 4 bases respectively, with 9 bases between them. The CDR3 is 14 amino acids. Germline V lookup: CDR1 KGHSH, CDR2 LQKENI. CDR3 loop: CASSPGAVTGELFF. In nucleotides, the CDR3 is TGTGCCAGCTCACCGGGGGCAGTCACCGGGGAGCTGTTTTTT. Based on the CDR3 plus reference TRBV18 and TRBJ2-2, the full variable domain is NAGVMQNPRHLVRRRGQEARLRCSPMKGHSHVYWYRQLPEEGLKFMVYLQKENIIDESGMPKERFSAEFPKEGPSILRIQQVVRGDSAAYFCASSPGAVTGELFFGEGSRLTVL.